A selection of T cell receptor beta chains follows, all from one sample in a study of shared clonotypes between healthy human individuals. The table came from immunoSEQ multiplex PCR; TCRdb's copy has only in-frame clones and leaves some out. The profile shows hundreds of thousands of clones, nearly 97% of them singletons. Sample: naive CD8+ T cells sorted from blood. The receptors derive from a woman between 25 and 40 years old in good health. CDR3s include the opening cysteine and the closing phenylalanine or tryptophan. Each record gives: D gene, clone size, J gene, V gene, CDR3 DNA, CDR3 protein. A D gene is named only where the DNA matches it firmly. Clone size is shown for a subset of rows, as once, few, many or a class of expanded clone.

d_call: TRBD1
clone_size: once
j_call: TRBJ2-7
v_call: TRBV15
cdr3_nt: TGTGCCACCAGCAGAGATACAGGGGACCGCTCCTACGAGCAGTACTTC
cdr3_aa: CATSRDTGDRSYEQYF

d_call: -
clone_size: -
j_call: TRBJ1-1
v_call: TRBV9
cdr3_nt: TGTGCCAGCAGCGTAGGTTGGAGTGGAACTGAAGCTTTCTTT
cdr3_aa: CASSVGWSGTEAFF

d_call: -
clone_size: -
j_call: TRBJ1-2
v_call: TRBV28
cdr3_nt: TGTGCCAGCAGTTTAGGGCTGATACCGAACTATGGCTACACCTTC
cdr3_aa: CASSLGLIPNYGYTF

d_call: TRBD1
clone_size: -
j_call: TRBJ2-3
v_call: TRBV2
cdr3_nt: TGTGCCAGCAGTGAAAGGTCCTACCGGGACAGCAGCTGGTTCGTCACAGATACGCAGTATTTT
cdr3_aa: CASSERSYRDSSWFVTDTQYF

d_call: -
clone_size: -
j_call: TRBJ2-7
v_call: TRBV7-6
cdr3_nt: TGTGCCAGCAGCTTAGATTCAGGGGAGCGATACTTC
cdr3_aa: CASSLDSGERYF

d_call: -
clone_size: -
j_call: TRBJ2-1
v_call: TRBV28
cdr3_nt: TGTGCCAGCACCAGAGACCAGAGCTCCTACAATGAGCAGTTCTTC
cdr3_aa: CASTRDQSSYNEQFF

d_call: -
clone_size: -
j_call: TRBJ2-2
v_call: TRBV5-1
cdr3_nt: TGCGCCAGCAGCTCTCATGACACTAAGTATACCGGGGAGCTGTTTTTT
cdr3_aa: CASSSHDTKYTGELFF

d_call: -
clone_size: -
j_call: TRBJ2-7
v_call: TRBV29-1
cdr3_nt: TGCAGCGTTGGGGGACGGAACTACGAGCAGTACTTC
cdr3_aa: CSVGGRNYEQYF

d_call: -
clone_size: -
j_call: TRBJ2-1
v_call: TRBV20-1
cdr3_nt: TGCAGTGCTAGAGCCAGCGGAGAGCAGTTCTTC
cdr3_aa: CSARASGEQFF

d_call: -
clone_size: -
j_call: TRBJ2-3
v_call: TRBV29-1
cdr3_nt: TGCAGCGTTGAAGGGGGGGCTAGCGGTACTAGCACAGATACGCAGTATTTT
cdr3_aa: CSVEGGASGTSTDTQYF

d_call: -
clone_size: once
j_call: TRBJ1-4
v_call: TRBV28
cdr3_nt: -
cdr3_aa: CATSSFGLQLMKNCFF

d_call: TRBD1
clone_size: -
j_call: TRBJ2-7
v_call: TRBV6-5
cdr3_nt: TGTGCCAGCAGTCATGGAGATCGGGACAGGGTTCGTTTC
cdr3_aa: CASSHGDRDRVRF

d_call: -
clone_size: -
j_call: TRBJ2-3
v_call: TRBV7-9
cdr3_nt: TGTGCCAGCAGCTTAGCGCCCAAGGTAACAGATACGCAGTATTTT
cdr3_aa: CASSLAPKVTDTQYF

d_call: -
clone_size: -
j_call: TRBJ2-1
v_call: TRBV15
cdr3_nt: TGTGCCACCAGCAGAGACCGGCACAATGAGCAGTTCTTC
cdr3_aa: CATSRDRHNEQFF

d_call: -
clone_size: -
j_call: TRBJ1-1
v_call: TRBV11-2
cdr3_nt: TGTGCCAGCAGCTTCTACAACATGAACACTGAAGCTTTCTTT
cdr3_aa: CASSFYNMNTEAFF

d_call: -
clone_size: -
j_call: TRBJ2-1
v_call: TRBV6-5
cdr3_nt: TGTGCCAGCAACCTAACCCCGCGGGGTTCTAATGAGCAGTTCTTC
cdr3_aa: CASNLTPRGSNEQFF

d_call: -
clone_size: -
j_call: TRBJ1-1
v_call: TRBV5-6
cdr3_nt: TGTGCCAGCAGCTCCCGCCCGGGGGCTATGAACACTGAAGCTTTCTTT
cdr3_aa: CASSSRPGAMNTEAFF

d_call: -
clone_size: -
j_call: TRBJ2-7
v_call: TRBV5-1
cdr3_nt: TGCGCCAGCAGCTTAATCCGGTCAAACTCCTACGAGCAGTACTTC
cdr3_aa: CASSLIRSNSYEQYF

d_call: TRBD2
clone_size: few
j_call: TRBJ2-3
v_call: TRBV4-2
cdr3_nt: TGTGCCAGCAGCCAAGTGGAGCGGGAGCAAGATACGCAGTATTTT
cdr3_aa: CASSQVEREQDTQYF

d_call: -
clone_size: -
j_call: TRBJ2-7
v_call: TRBV28
cdr3_nt: TGTGCCAGCAACGTATTAGGGAGAAGCTACGAGCAGTACTTC
cdr3_aa: CASNVLGRSYEQYF

d_call: -
clone_size: few
j_call: TRBJ1-5
v_call: TRBV4-1
cdr3_nt: TGCGCCAGCAGCCAGTCGGGGTTAAGCAATCAGCCCCAGCATTTT
cdr3_aa: CASSQSGLSNQPQHF

d_call: TRBD2
clone_size: -
j_call: TRBJ2-2
v_call: TRBV7-2
cdr3_nt: TGTGCCAGCTCTCGCGGGAGGGGAAACACCGGGGAGCTGTTTTTT
cdr3_aa: CASSRGRGNTGELFF

d_call: -
clone_size: -
j_call: TRBJ2-7
v_call: TRBV19
cdr3_nt: TGTGCCAGTAGTATACGGGGTGGCGAGCAGTACTTC
cdr3_aa: CASSIRGGEQYF

d_call: -
clone_size: -
j_call: TRBJ2-1
v_call: TRBV27
cdr3_nt: TGTGCCAGCAGTTTCGGTCCAGGCACCTCCTACAATGAGCAGTTCTTC
cdr3_aa: CASSFGPGTSYNEQFF

d_call: TRBD2
clone_size: -
j_call: TRBJ2-7
v_call: TRBV29-1
cdr3_nt: TGCAGCGTTGGACTAGCGGGAGATGCGGACTACGAGCAGTACTTC
cdr3_aa: CSVGLAGDADYEQYF

d_call: -
clone_size: -
j_call: TRBJ1-1
v_call: TRBV6-5
cdr3_nt: TGTGCCAGCAGTCCCCAGGGTTTCACTGAAGCTTTCTTT
cdr3_aa: CASSPQGFTEAFF

d_call: -
clone_size: -
j_call: TRBJ2-2
v_call: TRBV7-9
cdr3_nt: TGTGCCAGCAGCAGGACCGGGGAGCTGTTTTTT
cdr3_aa: CASSRTGELFF

d_call: -
clone_size: -
j_call: TRBJ2-7
v_call: TRBV6-5
cdr3_nt: TGTGCCAGCAGACCCCCCTCCGACGGCGAGCAGTACTTC
cdr3_aa: CASRPPSDGEQYF

d_call: -
clone_size: -
j_call: TRBJ2-7
v_call: TRBV7-9
cdr3_nt: TGTGCCAGCAGCCCAAGTAGGGGGGGTCCAGACGAGCAGTACTTC
cdr3_aa: CASSPSRGGPDEQYF

d_call: TRBD2
clone_size: -
j_call: TRBJ2-7
v_call: TRBV4-1
cdr3_nt: TGCGCCAGCAGCCAAGGCCCCATGACTAGCGGGAGGGGCTACGAGCAGTACTTC
cdr3_aa: CASSQGPMTSGRGYEQYF

d_call: TRBD2
clone_size: -
j_call: TRBJ2-7
v_call: TRBV7-9
cdr3_nt: TGTGCCAGCAGCTCCTCAGTAGGGGGACTAGCGGCCTACGAGCAGTACTTC
cdr3_aa: CASSSSVGGLAAYEQYF

d_call: TRBD1
clone_size: -
j_call: TRBJ2-3
v_call: TRBV19
cdr3_nt: TGTGCCAGTAGTCAAAACAGGGGCATCCCAGATACGCAGTATTTT
cdr3_aa: CASSQNRGIPDTQYF

d_call: TRBD2
clone_size: -
j_call: TRBJ2-1
v_call: TRBV28
cdr3_nt: TGTGCCAGCAGTGGGCGCGTTGAGACTAGCGGGAGGGCCATAGGAAATGAGCAGTTCTTC
cdr3_aa: CASSGRVETSGRAIGNEQFF

d_call: -
clone_size: -
j_call: TRBJ2-3
v_call: TRBV5-4
cdr3_nt: TGTGCCAGCAGCCCCGCCGGGCTAGGGAGCACAGATACGCAGTATTTT
cdr3_aa: CASSPAGLGSTDTQYF

d_call: TRBD1
clone_size: few
j_call: TRBJ2-2
v_call: TRBV28
cdr3_nt: TGTGCCAGCAGTTGGGACAGGGTAAACACCGGGGAGCTGTTTTTT
cdr3_aa: CASSWDRVNTGELFF

d_call: TRBD1
clone_size: -
j_call: TRBJ1-2
v_call: TRBV6-5
cdr3_nt: TGTGCCACTGCACAGGGGGCGGATGGCTACACCTTC
cdr3_aa: CATAQGADGYTF

d_call: -
clone_size: -
j_call: TRBJ1-1
v_call: TRBV30
cdr3_nt: TGTGCCTGTGGTGGATTGGCGGTTGAAGCTTTCTTT
cdr3_aa: CACGGLAVEAFF

d_call: -
clone_size: -
j_call: TRBJ2-2
v_call: TRBV27
cdr3_nt: TGTGCCAGCAGTTTGGGCCAGGGCGACACCGGGGAGCTGTTTTTT
cdr3_aa: CASSLGQGDTGELFF

d_call: -
clone_size: -
j_call: TRBJ2-5
v_call: TRBV7-6
cdr3_nt: TGTGCCAGCAGCTTAGGGCCTGGAGAGACCCAGTACTTC
cdr3_aa: CASSLGPGETQYF

d_call: -
clone_size: -
j_call: TRBJ2-7
v_call: TRBV4-1
cdr3_nt: TGCGCCAGCAGCCAAGACGGCAGTTTATACGAGCAGTACTTC
cdr3_aa: CASSQDGSLYEQYF

d_call: -
clone_size: -
j_call: TRBJ2-7
v_call: TRBV5-6
cdr3_nt: TGTGCCAGCAGCTTGGGGGCCCCAAGCTCCTACGAGCAGTACTTC
cdr3_aa: CASSLGAPSSYEQYF

d_call: -
clone_size: -
j_call: TRBJ1-4
v_call: TRBV28
cdr3_nt: TGTGCCAGCAGTTTTTACACAAATAATGAAAAACTGTTTTTT
cdr3_aa: CASSFYTNNEKLFF

d_call: -
clone_size: -
j_call: TRBJ2-7
v_call: TRBV27
cdr3_nt: TGTGCCAGCAGGCTAAACAGGGCACATACCTACGAGCAGTACTTC
cdr3_aa: CASRLNRAHTYEQYF

d_call: TRBD2
clone_size: -
j_call: TRBJ2-5
v_call: TRBV19
cdr3_nt: TGTGCCAGTAGTATAGGGGGACTAGCGGGAGAGACCCAGTACTTC
cdr3_aa: CASSIGGLAGETQYF

d_call: TRBD2
clone_size: -
j_call: TRBJ2-7
v_call: TRBV27
cdr3_nt: TGTGCCAGCGCCGGGATAGCGGGAGCCAGAGGGACCTACGAGCAGTACTTC
cdr3_aa: CASAGIAGARGTYEQYF

d_call: -
clone_size: -
j_call: TRBJ2-3
v_call: TRBV27
cdr3_nt: TGTGCCAGCAGTTTGGAGACTTGGGGCACAGATACGCAGTATTTT
cdr3_aa: CASSLETWGTDTQYF

d_call: -
clone_size: -
j_call: TRBJ2-1
v_call: TRBV4-2
cdr3_nt: TGTGCCAGCAGCCAAGAGGGCTACAATGAGCAGTTCTTC
cdr3_aa: CASSQEGYNEQFF

d_call: -
clone_size: -
j_call: TRBJ2-3
v_call: TRBV9
cdr3_nt: TGTGCCAGCAGCCCACACGGAGGGGGGTCCACAGATACGCAGTATTTT
cdr3_aa: CASSPHGGGSTDTQYF

d_call: -
clone_size: -
j_call: TRBJ2-7
v_call: TRBV14
cdr3_nt: TGTGCCAGCAGACCCCAGCCGATCAGAGATGAATACGAGCAGTACTTC
cdr3_aa: CASRPQPIRDEYEQYF

d_call: TRBD1
clone_size: -
j_call: TRBJ2-7
v_call: TRBV4-1
cdr3_nt: TGCGCCAGCAGCCAAACCAGGACAGGGGGCATGTACGAGCAGTACTTC
cdr3_aa: CASSQTRTGGMYEQYF

d_call: -
clone_size: once
j_call: TRBJ2-1
v_call: TRBV27
cdr3_nt: TGTGCCAGTGGCGTGACTGCTTACAATGAGCAGTTCTTC
cdr3_aa: CASGVTAYNEQFF

d_call: -
clone_size: -
j_call: TRBJ1-1
v_call: TRBV28
cdr3_nt: TGTGCCAGCAAACAAAATGTGCCCTCTGAAGCTTTCTTT
cdr3_aa: CASKQNVPSEAFF

d_call: TRBD2
clone_size: -
j_call: TRBJ2-1
v_call: TRBV10-1
cdr3_nt: TGCGCCAGCAGTGAGTACCGCGGGAGCAAGGTATATGAGCAGTTCTTC
cdr3_aa: CASSEYRGSKVYEQFF

d_call: TRBD1
clone_size: -
j_call: TRBJ2-7
v_call: TRBV27
cdr3_nt: TGTGCCAGCTCGAATCGGACAGGGATCTACGAGCAGTACTTC
cdr3_aa: CASSNRTGIYEQYF

d_call: -
clone_size: -
j_call: TRBJ2-3
v_call: TRBV5-4
cdr3_nt: TGTGCCAGCAGCTCAATCACAGATACGCAGTATTTT
cdr3_aa: CASSSITDTQYF

d_call: -
clone_size: -
j_call: TRBJ2-1
v_call: TRBV10-2
cdr3_nt: TGCGCCAGCCTACGGGGGCCGGAGCAGTTCTTC
cdr3_aa: CASLRGPEQFF

d_call: -
clone_size: -
j_call: TRBJ1-1
v_call: TRBV19
cdr3_nt: TGTGCCAGTAGTATCATTCAGTTCACTGAAGCTTTCTTT
cdr3_aa: CASSIIQFTEAFF

d_call: -
clone_size: -
j_call: TRBJ2-1
v_call: TRBV6-1
cdr3_nt: TGTGCCAGCAGTGAAGAGGGGTCTTGGGACCCTTACAATGAGCAGTTCTTC
cdr3_aa: CASSEEGSWDPYNEQFF

d_call: -
clone_size: -
j_call: TRBJ2-7
v_call: TRBV11-2
cdr3_nt: TGTGCCAGCAGCTTATGGGGTGGTTACGAGCAGTACTTC
cdr3_aa: CASSLWGGYEQYF

d_call: -
clone_size: -
j_call: TRBJ2-2
v_call: TRBV28
cdr3_nt: TGTGCCAGCAGTACTCTGACAGAAGGGTTCACCGGGGAGCTGTTTTTT
cdr3_aa: CASSTLTEGFTGELFF